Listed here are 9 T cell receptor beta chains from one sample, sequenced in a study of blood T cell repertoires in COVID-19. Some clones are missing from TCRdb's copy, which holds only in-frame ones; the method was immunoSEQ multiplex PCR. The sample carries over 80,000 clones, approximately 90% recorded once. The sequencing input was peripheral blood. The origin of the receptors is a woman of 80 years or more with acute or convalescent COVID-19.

The CDR3 DNA follows: TGCGCCAGCAGCCAAGTTGGGGGCAGTATCGGTGGCTACACCTTC. It codes for CASSQVGGSIGGYTF. V and J are TRBV4-3 and TRBJ1-2; D is possibly TRBD1 (6 bases). Per the germline V gene, CDR1 is LGHNA and CDR2 is YSLEER. The CDR3 has 15 residues. The V and J ends lost 1 base and 7 bases respectively, with 16 bases between them.

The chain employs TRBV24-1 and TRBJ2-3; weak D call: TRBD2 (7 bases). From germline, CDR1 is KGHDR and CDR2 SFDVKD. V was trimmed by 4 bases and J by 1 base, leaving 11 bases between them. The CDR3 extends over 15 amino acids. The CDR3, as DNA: TGTGCCACCAGTGACCCGGGGGGCCGCACAGATACGCAGTATTTT. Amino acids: CATSDPGGRTDTQYF.

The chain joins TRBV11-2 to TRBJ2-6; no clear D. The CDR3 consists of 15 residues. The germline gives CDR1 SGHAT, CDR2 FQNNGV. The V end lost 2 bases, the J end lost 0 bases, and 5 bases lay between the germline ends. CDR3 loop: CASSLFGSGANVLTF. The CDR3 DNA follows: TGTGCCAGCAGCTTATTCGGCTCTGGGGCCAACGTCCTGACTTTC. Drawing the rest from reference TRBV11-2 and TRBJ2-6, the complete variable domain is EAGVAQSPRYKIIEKRQSVAFWCNPISGHATLYWYQQILGQGPKLLIQFQNNGVVDDSQLPKDRFSAERLKGVDSTLKIQPAKLEDSAVYLCASSLFGSGANVLTFGAGSRLTVL.

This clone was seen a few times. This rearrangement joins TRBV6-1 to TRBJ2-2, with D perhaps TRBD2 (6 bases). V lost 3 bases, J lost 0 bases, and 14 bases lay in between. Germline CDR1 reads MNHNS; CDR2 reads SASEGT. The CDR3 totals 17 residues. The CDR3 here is CASSDGRGYANTGELFF. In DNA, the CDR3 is TGTGCCAGCAGTGATGGACGGGGGTACGCGAACACCGGGGAGCTGTTTTTT.

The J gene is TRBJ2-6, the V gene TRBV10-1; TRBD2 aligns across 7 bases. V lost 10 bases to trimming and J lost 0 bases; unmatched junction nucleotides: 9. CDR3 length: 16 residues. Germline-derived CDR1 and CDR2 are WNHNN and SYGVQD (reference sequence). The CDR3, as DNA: TGCGCCATCAAGAGACTAGCTCCCTCTGGGGCCAACGTCCTGACTTTC. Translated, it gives CAIKRLAPSGANVLTF.

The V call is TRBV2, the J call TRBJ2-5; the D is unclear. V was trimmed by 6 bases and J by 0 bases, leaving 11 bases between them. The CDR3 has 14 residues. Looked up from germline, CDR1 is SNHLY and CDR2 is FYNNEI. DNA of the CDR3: TGTGCCAGCAGCCAAGACATGTACCAAGAGACCCAGTACTTC. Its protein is CASSQDMYQETQYF.

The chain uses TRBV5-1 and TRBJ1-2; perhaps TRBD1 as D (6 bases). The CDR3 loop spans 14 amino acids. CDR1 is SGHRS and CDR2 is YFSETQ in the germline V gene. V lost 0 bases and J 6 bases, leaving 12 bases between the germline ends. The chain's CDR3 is CASSLEAAGDGYTF. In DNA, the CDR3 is TGCGCCAGCAGCTTGGAGGCGGCAGGGGATGGCTACACCTTC.

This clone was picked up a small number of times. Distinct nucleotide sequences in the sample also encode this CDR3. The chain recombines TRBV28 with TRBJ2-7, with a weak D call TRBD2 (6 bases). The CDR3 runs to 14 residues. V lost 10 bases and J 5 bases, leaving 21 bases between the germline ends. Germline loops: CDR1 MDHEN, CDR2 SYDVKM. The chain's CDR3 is CATISGSSINEQYF. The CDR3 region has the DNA TGTGCCACCATTAGCGGAAGTAGTATAAACGAGCAGTACTTC.

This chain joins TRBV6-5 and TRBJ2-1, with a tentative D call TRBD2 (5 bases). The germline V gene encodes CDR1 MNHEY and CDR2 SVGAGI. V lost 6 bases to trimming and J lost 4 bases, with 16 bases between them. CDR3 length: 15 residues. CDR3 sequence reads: CASSLLAISYNEQFF. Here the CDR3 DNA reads TGTGCCAGCAGCCTCCTAGCTATATCTTACAATGAGCAGTTCTTC.